A single sample gave rise to the 27 T cell receptor beta chains below, sequenced in a study of shared clonotypes between healthy human individuals. The repertoire was sequenced with immunoSEQ multiplex PCR; TCRdb's copy has only in-frame clones and lacks some. The sample includes roughly 2.2 million clones, approximately 93% of them seen just once. The sample comprised naive CD4+ T cells from PBMCs. Noted subset: CD45RA+ positively selected. These TCRs come from a young man in good health. Some clones in this sample may be carry-over from other donors' samples.

The rearrangement links TRBV4-2 to TRBJ2-1, with 9 bases that match TRBD2. This CDR3 comprises 17 residues. Trimming removed 2 bases from V and 9 bases from J; junction bases left unmatched: 14. The germline CDR1 and CDR2 sequences are LGHNA and YNFKEQ. CDR3 bases: TGTGCCAGCAGCCAAACTAAAGCGGGGGGCGGTGGAACTGAGCAGTTCTTC. Protein product: CASSQTKAGGGGTEQFF.

The V and J genes are TRBV9 and TRBJ2-2, with TRBD2 matching over 8 bases. The V gene end was trimmed by 3 bases and the J gene end by 6 bases; junction bases not matched to a gene: 4. CDR3 length: 14 amino acids. CDR1 and CDR2 (germline): SGDLS, YYNGEE. The CDR3 DNA is TGTGCCAGCAGCGAGACTAGCGTCCCCGGGGAGCTGTTTTTT. It codes for CASSETSVPGELFF. The complete variable domain, with remaining parts taken from reference TRBV9 and TRBJ2-2, reads DSGVTQTPKHLITATGQRVTLRCSPRSGDLSVYWYQQSLDQGLQFLIQYYNGEERAKGNILERFSAQQFPDLHSELNLSSLELGDSALYFCASSETSVPGELFFGEGSRLTVL.

The genes are TRBV19 and TRBJ1-2; 9 bases match TRBD1. The CDR3 has 15 residues. From germline, CDR1 is LNHDA and CDR2 SQIVND (reference sequence). Trimming removed 2 bases from V and 6 bases from J; junction bases left unmatched: 7. The CDR3 loop reads CASSIRRRDRDGYTF. CDR3 coding DNA: TGTGCCAGTAGTATACGGCGACGGGACAGGGATGGCTACACCTTC.

This clone was detected only a few times. This chain links TRBV7-9 with TRBJ1-1; D may be TRBD1 (6 bases). Looked up from germline, CDR1 is SEHNR and CDR2 is FQNEAQ (reference sequence). The germline V and J ends were trimmed by 5 bases and 6 bases, with 13 bases remaining between them. The CDR3 consists of 13 residues. CDR3 sequence reads: CASSTRGKAEAFF. The DNA of the CDR3 is TGTGCCAGCAGCACGAGGGGGAAGGCTGAAGCTTTCTTT.

Remarks on this clone: At the DNA level, this CDR3 is encoded by other sequences in the same sample as well. V is TRBV18 and J is TRBJ2-3; 7 nucleotides agree with TRBD2. Germline V gives CDR1 KGHSH, CDR2 LQKENI. With V trimmed by 0 bases and J by 0 bases, 0 bases remained unmatched. This CDR3 has 15 amino acids. The CDR3 coding sequence is TGTGCCAGCTCACCACCTAGCGGGAGCACAGATACGCAGTATTTT. Translation gives CASSPPSGSTDTQYF.

The J gene is TRBJ2-7, the V gene TRBV5-1; no clear D. CDR1 and CDR2 from the germline V gene are SGHRS and YFSETQ. The CDR3 length is 14 residues. With 2 bases removed from V and 4 bases from J, the gap between germline ends came to 13 bases. The CDR3, as DNA: TGCGCCAGCAGCTTTGGGCAGGACGGGTACGAGCAGTACTTC. Translating gives CASSFGQDGYEQYF.

The chain joins TRBV29-1 to TRBJ1-2, with D unclear. Germline CDR1 reads SQVTM; CDR2 reads ANQGSEA. The V gene lost 3 bases and the J gene lost 2 bases, with 7 bases spanning the gap. The CDR3 is made up of 12 amino acids. CDR3 nucleotides: TGCAGCGTTGAGGCGAGAAACTATGGCTACACCTTC. This encodes CSVEARNYGYTF.

CDR3 protein: CASSEASRSGQPQHF. The DNA of the CDR3 is TGTGCCAGCAGTGAAGCCTCCAGATCGGGTCAGCCCCAGCATTTT. V is TRBV2 and J is TRBJ1-5; D is ambiguous. Trimming left V 0 bases short and J 6 bases short, with 12 bases between. CDR1 is SNHLY, CDR2 FYNNEI, per germline. The CDR3 length is 15 residues. Full variable domain (outside the CDR3, taken from reference TRBV2 and TRBJ1-5): EPEVTQTPSHQVTQMGQEVILRCVPISNHLYFYWYRQILGQKVEFLVSFYNNEISEKSEIFDDQFSVERPDGSNFTLKIRSTKLEDSAMYFCASSEASRSGQPQHFGDGTRLSIL.

The V and J genes are TRBV18 and TRBJ2-5; TRBD1 is a possible D gene (7 bases). V was cut by 0 bases and J by 0 bases, with 11 bases left in between. The CDR3 length is 16 residues. Germline-derived CDR1 and CDR2 are KGHSH and LQKENI. The CDR3 bases are TGTGCCAGCTCACCACCGGAGGGGACAGACCAAGAGACCCAGTACTTC. Its translation is CASSPPEGTDQETQYF.

The V call is TRBV4-2, the J call TRBJ2-5; the match to TRBD1 covers 10 bases. From germline, CDR1 is LGHNA and CDR2 YNFKEQ. This CDR3 has 14 amino acids. V gave up 4 bases and J gave up 5 bases; unmatched junction bases: 4. The CDR3: CASSRDRGGETQYF. CDR3 coding DNA: TGTGCCAGCAGCCGGGACAGGGGAGGGGAGACCCAGTACTTC.

The V and J genes are TRBV4-1 and TRBJ1-3; no definite D call. The CDR3 extends over 16 amino acids. CDR1 MGHRA and CDR2 YSYEKL come from the germline V gene. With 1 base removed from V and 0 bases from J, the gap between germline ends came to 10 bases. The CDR3 DNA follows: TGCGCCAGCAGCCAAGGGTTTCCGAACTCTGGAAACACCATATATTTT. It codes for CASSQGFPNSGNTIYF.

The rearrangement uses TRBV11-2 and TRBJ2-7; weak D call: TRBD2 (5 bases). The germline gives CDR1 SGHAT, CDR2 FQNNGV. The CDR3 is 14 amino acids. V was pared by 1 base and J by 4 bases, with 11 bases between. The CDR3 DNA reads TGTGCCAGCAGCTTAGGCGGGCAGCTATACGAGCAGTACTTC. It is translated as CASSLGGQLYEQYF.

The chain couples TRBV29-1 to TRBJ2-2; TRBD2 matches at 16 bases. Germline V gene sequence: CDR1 SQVTM, CDR2 ANQGSEA. V was clipped by 6 bases and J by 7 bases; unmatched bases: 14. The CDR3 is made up of 18 amino acids. The CDR3 DNA is TGCAGCGTCCGAGGGACTAGCGGGAGGGTTAGAACTATCGGGGAGCTGTTTTTT. The encoded protein is CSVRGTSGRVRTIGELFF.

The chain carries TRBV5-1 and TRBJ1-1; a weak D match, TRBD1 (6 bases). Germline CDR1 is SGHRS and CDR2 is YFSETQ. The CDR3 is 15 residues long. V lost 0 bases and J 4 bases, leaving 13 bases between the germline ends. CDR3 amino acids: CASSLEWGQGTEAFF. In nucleotides, the CDR3 is TGCGCCAGCAGCTTGGAGTGGGGGCAAGGCACTGAAGCTTTCTTT.

This clone showed up just once. Within the sample, other DNA sequences also encode this same CDR3. The V call is TRBV20-1, the J call TRBJ2-7; weak D call: TRBD2 (5 bases). The V end lost 3 bases, the J end lost 5 bases, and 8 bases lay between the germline ends. Looked up from germline, CDR1 is DFQATT and CDR2 is SNEGSKA (reference sequence). The CDR3 spans 11 residues. In DNA form, the CDR3 reads TGCAGTGCTAGTGCCGGGGACGAGCAGTACTTC. This gives the protein CSASAGDEQYF.

CDR3 residues: CASSLLGAAGELFF. CDR3 in DNA: TGTGCCAGCAGTTTACTGGGGGCTGCCGGGGAGCTGTTTTTT. The rearrangement links TRBV28 to TRBJ2-2, with D possibly matching TRBD1 (6 bases). Germline CDR1 and CDR2: MDHEN and SYDVKM. This CDR3 region has 14 residues. Trimming removed 2 bases from V and 6 bases from J, with 10 bases in between.

The chain employs TRBV19 and TRBJ1-1; the D is unclear. CDR3 size: 13 residues. Germline values: CDR1 LNHDA, CDR2 SQIVND (reference sequence). Trimming stripped 7 bases from V and 1 base from J, with 10 bases between. CDR3 amino acids: CASTTWTNTEAFF. The CDR3 DNA reads as TGTGCCAGTACTACATGGACGAACACTGAAGCTTTCTTT.

The V and J genes are TRBV7-2 and TRBJ2-1; D not certain. Germline V CDR1 and CDR2: SGHTA, FQGNSA. The CDR3 has 15 residues. Trimming cost V 5 bases and J 0 bases, with 11 bases left between them. The CDR3 nucleotides read TGTGCCAGCAGCCCACCCCCCCGCTCCTACAATGAGCAGTTCTTC. Residues: CASSPPPRSYNEQFF.

The V gene is TRBV4-1, the J gene TRBJ1-5; D ambiguous. Germline loops: CDR1 MGHRA, CDR2 YSYEKL. V was cut by 5 bases and J by 4 bases, with 15 bases left in between. This CDR3 is built from 15 residues. The CDR3 is CASSSDPYPNQPQHF. DNA for the CDR3: TGCGCCAGCAGCTCGGACCCTTACCCAAATCAGCCCCAGCATTTT.

This chain links TRBV18 with TRBJ2-2, with D possibly TRBD1 on 6 matching bases. Trimming removed 2 bases from V and 5 bases from J, with 12 bases in between. The CDR3 has 15 amino acids. Germline V gives CDR1 KGHSH, CDR2 LQKENI. The CDR3 region has the DNA TGTGCCAGCTCACCAGCGACAGGTTCTACCGGGGAGCTGTTTTTT. Translation: CASSPATGSTGELFF.

The V call is TRBV5-1, the J call TRBJ2-2; D gene uncertain. Germline assignment: CDR1 SGHRS and CDR2 YFSETQ. The CDR3 is made up of 17 amino acids. The V end lost 1 base, the J end lost 2 bases, and 15 bases lay between the germline ends. The CDR3 nucleotides are TGCGCCAGCAGCTTGTCGCCTGAGTTGGCAAACACCGGGGAGCTGTTTTTT. As protein: CASSLSPELANTGELFF.

This clone was recorded once. The chain uses TRBV25-1 and TRBJ1-6; no definite D call. V shed 3 bases and J shed 7 bases, with 10 bases lying between them. CDR1 MGHDK and CDR2 SYGVNS come from the germline V gene. This CDR3 region has 14 residues. The CDR3 spells CASSDLVVNSPLHF. In DNA form, the CDR3 reads TGTGCCAGCAGTGATTTGGTAGTGAATTCACCCCTCCACTTT.

This rearrangement joins TRBV5-6 to TRBJ2-2, with D tentatively TRBD2 (7 bases). The germline CDR1 and CDR2 sequences are SGHDT and YYEEEE. Trimming took off 4 bases at V and 7 bases at J, with 23 bases between the two ends. This CDR3 is built from 17 residues. CDR3 DNA: TGTGCCAGCAGCCCTCCGGGGGGCGCGGCTCAGGGCGGGGAGCTGTTTTTT. It codes for CASSPPGGAAQGGELFF. The full variable domain, its missing parts supplied by reference TRBV5-6 and TRBJ2-2, is DAGVTQSPTHLIKTRGQQVTLRCSPKSGHDTVSWYQQALGQGPQFIFQYYEEEERQRGNFPDRFSGHQFPNYSSELNVNALLLGDSALYLCASSPPGGAAQGGELFFGEGSRLTVL.

The gene calls are TRBV6-1 and TRBJ1-4; D remains unclear. The CDR3 totals 14 residues. Germline CDR1 and CDR2: MNHNS and SASEGT. The V gene lost 4 bases and the J gene lost 7 bases, with 13 bases spanning the gap. The CDR3 reads CASSARLGPEKLFF. The CDR3, as DNA: TGTGCCAGCAGTGCTAGGCTTGGTCCTGAAAAACTGTTTTTT.

This chain joins TRBV30 and TRBJ1-4; D is undetermined. V was shortened by 4 bases and J by 8 bases, with 20 bases between the two germline ends. Germline CDR1 GTSNPN, CDR2 SVGIG (reference sequence). The CDR3 has 15 residues. For the CDR3, the DNA is TGTGCCTGGAAACCCCTGGATGGCAGAGGAGAAAAACTGTTTTTT. Its translation is CAWKPLDGRGEKLFF.

This sequence joins TRBV28 and TRBJ2-1, with TRBD2 identical over 7 bases. Germline assignment: CDR1 MDHEN and CDR2 SYDVKM. J lost 1 base, V lost 4 bases, and 7 bases had no gene match. The CDR3 is 16 residues long. DNA of the CDR3: TGTGCCAGCAGTTCCCTAGGGGAGGGGTCCTACAATGAGCAGTTCTTC. Its translation: CASSSLGEGSYNEQFF.

The chain couples TRBV29-1 to TRBJ1-2; D is perhaps TRBD1 (6 bases). This CDR3 contains 16 residues. Germline CDR1 reads SQVTM; CDR2 reads ANQGSEA. V lost 0 bases and J lost 2, with 16 bases in between. The CDR3 sequence is CSVEEHRQAPNYGYTF. The CDR3 DNA reads TGCAGCGTTGAAGAGCACCGACAGGCGCCAAACTATGGCTACACCTTC.